This T cell receptor beta chain was retrieved from a study of shared clonotypes between healthy human individuals. About the research overall: Used for every donor were three CD4 naive, three CD4 memory, two CD8 naive and one CD8 memory plate.

In this sample, this clone turned up many times. Healthy adults negative for HIV, lacking recent acute infections or vaccinations, served as donors. CD4+ cells yielded CD45RA+ naive and CD45RA-negative memory subsets. V was clipped by 7 bases and J by 4 bases, with 8 bases between them. The CDR3 covers 12 residues. The germline gives CDR1 SNHLY, CDR2 FYNNEI. Produced via immunoSEQ multiplex PCR; TCRdb's table is partial and in-frame only. The profile shows more than 150,000 clones, about 66% of them singletons. This TCR was recovered from a man younger than 40 in good health. The J gene is TRBJ1-5, the V gene TRBV2; D gene unclear. Sequencing used memory CD4+ T cells sorted from blood. Subset given: CD45RA-negative fraction. CDR3 protein: CASTAGNQPQHF. The DNA for the CDR3 is TGTGCCAGCACCGCGGGAAATCAGCCCCAGCATTTT.